This TCR beta chain was profiled in a study of blood T cell repertoires in COVID-19 (dated by TCRdb to 2020 to 2021). Describing the broader study: Samples covering the acute and convalescent phases of COVID-19 were provided by collaborators in the United States, Italy and Spain. The material from the prospective study consisted of cDNA or gDNA derived from T cells, B-cell-depleted T cells, or PBMCs. The dataset comprised deeply sampled blood TCRbeta repertoires from subjects exposed to, actively infected with, or recovered from COVID-19. The repertoires were released in a freely available public database intended as a resource for research on the immune response to SARS-CoV-2. Samples were obtained from the ongoing ImmuneRACE study (first 160 participants) and from approximately 1,200 subjects provided by 6 global collaborators. A de-identified subject ID, COVID-19 status, age in years and sex were almost always included in the sample metadata. HLA class I and class II types, where available, came from metadata supplied by the sample provider rather than from assay-based typing.

The trim is 1 base for V and 6 bases for J, with a gap of 7 bases between the germline ends. CDR1 SGHRS and CDR2 YFSETQ are derived from the germline V gene. Spanning cysteine to phenylalanine, the CDR3 consists of 12 amino acids. Just CDR3 DNA is preserved here, 36 bases in frame from base 1. In regard to this clone: Which antigen it targets is not known. Base qualities were left out, and no much larger clone turns up one base away.

The immunoSEQ Assay, a bias-controlled multiplex PCR, was used to amplify TCRbeta CDR3 regions from genomic DNA. In the source study's methods: Within the assay, amplification of reference gene primers was used to estimate how many nucleated cells each sample contained. To quantify the absolute abundance of each unique TCRbeta CDR3 rearrangement, sequence reads were collapsed and filtered. For each sample, productive Simpson clonality was calculated as the square root of Simpson's diversity index across productive rearrangements. TCRdb holds this immuneACCESS table with in-frame rearrangements only. Some clones are missing; in checked studies, unresolved V genes explain under half, and the rest has no known cause. Clone size and V and J calls were adopted from that table, with D and trimming inferred from the DNA. In all, the sample holds about 190,000 clones, and less than 85% of those were seen once. Clones ranked in the top ten supply 4% to 6.5% of the sample.

Broad study findings and their caveats: The quantity of clinical and demographic metadata differed by source and by participant and was supplied without curation.

In the prospective study, participants were roughly 18 to 90 years old, resided in about two dozen geographic areas of the United States, and were enrolled through a virtual design. In the prospective study, participants were assigned to cohorts based on the clinical history participants reported in a screening survey and a study questionnaire. In the prospective study, mobile phlebotomists collected whole blood, serum and a nasopharyngeal or oropharyngeal swab from each participant. Over a roughly two-month period, participants in the prospective study had the option of providing additional blood draws and questionnaires. Blood samples from the prospective study were shipped frozen or at room temperature prior to DNA extraction.

Sequenced material: PBMCs or T cells enriched from blood (not recorded which). The chain was built from TRBV5-1 and TRBJ1-2, with no reliable assignment of the D segment. The receptor's source is a woman aged 60 to 75 with acute COVID-19. The CDR3 is CASSLLRDGYTF. The DNA sequence follows: TGCGCCAGCAGCTTGTTGAGGGATGGCTACACCTTC.